This paragraph reports one T cell receptor beta chain. Its antigen is not identified. The data derive from a study of radiation and T cells in renal cell carcinoma. At the level of the study: Nephrectomy followed 15 Gy stereotactic body radiation by 4 weeks. The study, taken as a whole, reports: Baseline intratumoral clonotype presence is unknown without pretreatment biopsies. Top tumor clonotypes rose in blood 2 weeks post-radiation, then contracted.

Per germline, CDR1 SGHNT and CDR2 YYREEE (reference sequence). V dropped 4 bases and J dropped 5 bases, with 16 bases sitting between them. The CDR3 length is 15 residues. Time point described: blood 2 weeks post-SBRT. Treatment reported: 15 Gy SBRT to primary tumor, nephrectomy 4 weeks later. Blood was sampled at baseline, 2 weeks and 4 weeks after SBRT. Assay: immunoSEQ multiplex PCR; the TCRdb copy retains only in-frame clones and omits some. The table lists about 130,000 clones, more than 75% of them singletons, with 4.5% to 7.5% in the top ten. V gene TRBV5-4 combines with J gene TRBJ2-1; D call uncertain. The TCR comes from a woman in her 70s with renal cell carcinoma. The sample was blood, taken from a patient whose treatment included radiotherapy and nephrectomy. The CDR3, as DNA: TGTGCCAGCAGCAAGGTCCTTTTCACGGACAATGAGCAGTTCTTC. Translated, it gives CASSKVLFTDNEQFF.